Given below is one TCR beta chain in context. No cognate antigen has been identified for it. Base qualities were left out, and no much larger clone turns up one base away. TCRbeta CDR3 regions were amplified from genomic DNA by means of the immunoSEQ Assay, a bias-controlled multiplex PCR. In the authors' own workflow: Within the assay, amplification of reference gene primers was used to estimate how many nucleated cells each sample contained. To quantify the absolute abundance of each unique TCRbeta CDR3 rearrangement, sequence reads were collapsed and filtered. For each sample, productive Simpson clonality was calculated as the square root of Simpson's diversity index across productive rearrangements. TCRdb provides this immuneACCESS table in a form limited to in-frame rearrangements. Some clones are lacking; in checked studies, under half of them reflect an unresolved V gene, and why the rest are absent is not known. The V and J calls and clone size were taken over from that table, and D and trimming were inferred from the DNA. For this sample there are 150,000 to 200,000 clones; approximately 78% appear just once. About 12% of the sample is held by the ten biggest clonotypes.

The source of the sample is a study of blood T cell repertoires in COVID-19 (dated by TCRdb to 2020 to 2021). General notes on the study: Collaborator samples came from the United States, Italy and Spain and covered acute and convalescent phases of COVID-19. The sample metadata nearly always contained a de-identified subject ID, COVID-19 status, age in years and sex. The samples were drawn from the first 160 participants of the ongoing ImmuneRACE study and from 950 to 1,500 subjects provided by 6 global collaborators. The dataset comprised deeply sampled blood TCRbeta repertoires from subjects exposed to, actively infected with, or recovered from COVID-19. The prospective study material was composed of cDNA or gDNA derived from T cells, B-cell-depleted T cells, or PBMCs. A freely available public database, intended as a resource for researchers studying the immune response to SARS-CoV-2, is where the repertoires were released. Where available, HLA class I and class II types were obtained from metadata supplied by the sample provider rather than from assay-based typing. What the authors observed across the whole study: How much clinical and demographic metadata was included differed by source and by participant, and the metadata was provided uncurated.

At one collaborating source in Seattle, patients were enrolled during active infection and were followed longitudinally through the course of disease. Whole blood was collected in K2EDTA tubes by collaborating institutions according to the institutions' own protocols. For TCRbeta analysis, collaborators shipped samples in one of three forms: frozen whole blood, isolated PBMCs, or DNA extracted from either of those sample types. Looking up the germline V gene (reference sequence) yields CDR1 LGHDT and CDR2 YNNKEL. CDR3 length: 16 amino acids, cysteine to phenylalanine. Just the 48-base CDR3 DNA is kept, in frame starting at base 1. V is clipped by 4 bases and J by 1 base, and the sequence between their germline boundaries is 17 bases long.

The chain is assembled from TRBV3-1 (or the pseudogene TRBV3-2) and TRBJ2-7; 5 matching bases give a weak D call of TRBD2. Sequenced material: peripheral blood. The TCR originated in a woman of 80 years or more with COVID-19, enrolled during active disease. The CDR3 here reads CASSPLAAPGSYEQYF. The nucleotides are TGTGCCAGCAGCCCCTTGGCGGCCCCGGGGTCCTACGAGCAGTACTTC.